This is a list of T cell receptor beta chains from one sample in a study. One entry per CDR3 protein results from TCRdb running MiXCR on the RT-PCR reads. The data contain about 680,000 distinct CDR3 sequences, about 14% of them singletons. Input material: memory CD4+ T cells from blood. The receptors derive from a female donor in good health, serving as a healthy control. Each CDR3 is given with its conserved first and last residue. Each record gives: V gene, clone size, D gene, J gene, CDR3 protein, CDR3 DNA. D genes are given only for firm matches. A clone size is listed for some rows: how often the clone was seen (once, few, many), or a class if it is expanded.

TRBV7-9,few,-,TRBJ2-3,CASSSGGRYTDTQYF,TGTGCCAGCAGCTCCGGGGGCAGGTACACAGATACGCAGTATTTT
TRBV10-3,many,-,TRBJ1-1,CAIKRGGAGDTEAFF,TGTGCCATCAAAAGGGGGGGCGCGGGGGACACTGAAGCTTTCTTT
TRBV20-1,few,TRBD2,TRBJ2-7,CSASPPSGRYEQYF,TGCAGTGCCTCCCCCCCTAGCGGGAGGTACGAGCAGTACTTC
TRBV9,few,TRBD2,TRBJ2-5,CASSVEGRVVETQYF,TGTGCCAGCAGCGTAGAAGGGAGGGTCGTGGAGACCCAGTACTTC
TRBV6-1,many,TRBD2,TRBJ2-5,CASSGTSGSKETQYF,TGTGCCAGCAGTGGGACTAGCGGGAGCAAAGAGACCCAGTACTTC
TRBV5-1,few,-,TRBJ2-5,CASSLDLPPATQYF,TGCGCCAGCAGCTTGGATCTGCCCCCGGCGACCCAGTACTTC
TRBV15,few,TRBD1,TRBJ1-1,CATSRPPGQGDAEAFF,TGTGCCACCAGCAGACCCCCCGGACAGGGGGACGCTGAAGCTTTCTTT
TRBV7-2,-,-,TRBJ1-3,CASSLDLQNWDF,TGTGCCAGCAGCTTAGATTTACAGAATTGGGATTTT
TRBV29-1,many,-,TRBJ2-7,CSVELNRVVRYF,TGCAGCGTTGAATTAAACAGGGTCGTCCGGTACTTC
TRBV12-3/TRBV12-4,many,TRBD1,TRBJ1-5,CASSPSPDRAGQPQHF,TGTGCCAGCAGTCCTAGTCCGGACAGGGCGGGTCAGCCCCAGCATTTT
TRBV7-2,many,-,TRBJ2-1,CASSGRLDGEQFF,TGTGCCAGCAGCGGAAGACTAGACGGTGAGCAGTTCTTC
TRBV20-1,many,-,TRBJ2-7,CSAREERNRGEQYF,TGCAGTGCTAGAGAGGAGCGGAACCGTGGGGAGCAGTACTTC
TRBV27,few,-,TRBJ1-5,CASSLKGNSNQPQHF,TGTGCCAGCAGTTTGAAAGGGAATAGCAATCAGCCCCAGCATTTT
TRBV18,-,-,TRBJ2-1,CASSLPGTYSYNEQFF,TGTGCCAGCTCTCTCCCCGGGACATACTCCTACAATGAGCAGTTCTTC
TRBV3-1,-,-,TRBJ1-1,CASSLGPAEAFF,TGTGCCAGCAGCTTAGGCCCCGCAGAAGCTTTCTTT
TRBV20-1,few,TRBD1,TRBJ1-1,CSAILIGTGRNTEAFF,TGCAGTGCTATCCTGATTGGGACAGGGAGGAACACTGAAGCTTTCTTT
TRBV6-4,many,TRBD1,TRBJ1-1,CASSPQPGTGNTEAFF,TGTGCCAGCAGCCCCCAACCCGGGACAGGGAACACTGAAGCTTTCTTT
TRBV7-7,many,-,TRBJ2-7,CASSLRVGGPYEQYF,TGTGCTAGCAGCTTACGTGTGGGAGGCCCCTACGAGCAGTACTTC
TRBV20-1,few,TRBD2,TRBJ2-2,CSAILLTSGIRELFF,TGCAGTGCTATCCTACTAACTAGCGGGATCCGGGAGCTGTTTTTT
TRBV2,-,-,TRBJ2-3,CASVLRVRSTDTQYF,TGTGCCAGCGTACTGAGGGTCCGAAGCACAGATACGCAGTATTTT
TRBV4-3,-,-,TRBJ1-5,CASSPQQGMNQPQHF,TGCGCCAGCAGCCCCCAACAGGGTATGAATCAGCCCCAGCATTTT
TRBV10-3,many,TRBD2,TRBJ2-1,CAIRGLAALGQFF,TGTGCCATCAGGGGACTAGCGGCGCTGGGGCAGTTCTTC
TRBV7-9,few,-,TRBJ1-2,CASSFKSGSNYGYTF,TGTGCCAGCAGCTTCAAGAGCGGCTCTAACTATGGCTACACCTTC
TRBV20-1,many,-,TRBJ1-6,CSATQGGDSPLHF,TGCAGTGCTACCCAGGGTGGCGATTCACCCCTCCACTTT
TRBV5-1,many,-,TRBJ2-1,CASRSRGSDDNEQFF,TGCGCCAGCAGATCTAGAGGGTCTGACGACAATGAGCAGTTCTTC